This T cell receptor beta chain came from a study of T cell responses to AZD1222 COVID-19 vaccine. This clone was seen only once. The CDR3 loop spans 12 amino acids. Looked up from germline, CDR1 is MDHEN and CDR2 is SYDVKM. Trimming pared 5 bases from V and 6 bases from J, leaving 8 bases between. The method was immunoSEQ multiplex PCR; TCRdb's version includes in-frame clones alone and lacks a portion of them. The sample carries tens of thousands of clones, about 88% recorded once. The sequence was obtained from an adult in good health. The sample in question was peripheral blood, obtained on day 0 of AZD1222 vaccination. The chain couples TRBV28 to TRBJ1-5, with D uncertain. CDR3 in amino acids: CASSQRAQPQHF. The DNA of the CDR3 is TGTGCCAGCAGTCAAAGGGCTCAGCCCCAGCATTTT.